This T cell receptor beta chain derives from a study of blood T cell repertoires in COVID-19. The CDR3 extends over 17 amino acids. The V gene's germline CDR1 is LNHDA and CDR2 SQIVND (reference sequence). Losses at the gene ends were 4 bases for V and 1 base for J; bases not matched to a gene: 10. TCRdb's table, derived via immunoSEQ multiplex PCR, lists solely in-frame clones and lacks some. This table holds under 60,000 clones, more than 90% found once. The chain uses TRBV19 and TRBJ1-3, with TRBD1 identical over 7 bases. The origin of this receptor is a human donor in a cohort sampled during active COVID-19. The specimen was peripheral blood. The CDR3 bases are TGTGCCAGTAGTACCCTCTCGACAGGGCGATCTGGAAACACCATATATTTT. This sequence encodes CASSTLSTGRSGNTIYF.